Shown below are 2 T cell receptor beta chains from a single sample sequenced in a study of T cells in Graves' hyperthyroidism and ophthalmopathy. The source material, RNA transcripts, was used to amplify TCR beta CDR3 regions. The TCR CDR3 first-round RT-PCR relied on the HTBI primer set. One entry per CDR3 protein, called by TCRdb with MiXCR from the multiplex PCR reads. The table lists 300,000 to 450,000 distinct CDR3 sequences, about 18% of them singletons. The specimen sequenced was blood. These receptors originate from a man aged 18 to 29 with Graves' ophthalmopathy.

A few counts support this clonotype. The V and J genes are TRBV4-1 and TRBJ2-2; 7 bases match TRBD2. The germline gives CDR1 MGHRA, CDR2 YSYEKL. CDR3 size: 16 residues. V lost 4 bases to trimming and J lost 4 bases; unmatched junction nucleotides: 9. The CDR3 DNA reads as TGCGCCAGCAGCCTCTTCCGGGGGGAAGGCACCGGGGAGCTGTTTTTT. Translating gives CASSLFRGEGTGELFF.

This clonotype was picked up a small number of times. The DNA for the CDR3 is TGTGCCAGCAGTTTATCGATCCCAGGGGGAGCTGGGGCCAACGTCCTGACTTTC. Protein: CASSLSIPGGAGANVLTF. This sequence joins TRBV27 and TRBJ2-6, with 7 bases aligning to TRBD1. This CDR3 has 18 residues. CDR1 is MNHEY, CDR2 SMNVEV, per germline (reference sequence). J gave up 2 bases and V 0 bases, and 7 bases lay outside the gene matches.